These 2 T cell receptor beta chains were all obtained from the same sample, sequenced in a study of cytomegalovirus exposure and HLA in healthy donors. PCR employed 60 Vbeta and 13 Jbeta primers. Using immunoSEQ multiplex PCR, the repertoire was profiled, and TCRdb retains in-frame clones only, with some absent. The sample has 90,000 to 100,000 clones, roughly 70% seen once. Specimen: PBMCs. Source of these receptors: a man aged 50 to 59 in good health and CMV-seronegative.

This sequence joins TRBV5-4 and TRBJ2-2; 7 bases are shared with TRBD2. V trimming: 2 bases; J trimming: 6 bases; junction bases outside the gene matches: 7. This CDR3 has 15 amino acids. Germline V gives CDR1 SGHNT, CDR2 YYREEE (reference sequence). Written as DNA, the CDR3 is TGTGCCAGCAGCTTAGCGGGGCTCTTCCCCGGGGAGCTGTTTTTT. Translation gives CASSLAGLFPGELFF.

The chain has TRBV10-1 and TRBJ2-1; 7 nucleotides align to TRBD1. The germline CDR1 and CDR2 sequences are WNHNN and SYGVQD (reference sequence). The CDR3 consists of 16 residues. With V trimmed by 3 bases and J by 3 bases, 8 bases remained unmatched. CDR3 loop: CASSDPGQPGYNEQFF. CDR3 nucleotides: TGCGCCAGCAGTGACCCGGGACAGCCCGGCTACAATGAGCAGTTCTTC.